The present T cell receptor (beta chain) was sequenced within a study of cytomegalovirus exposure and HLA in healthy donors. A word on this clone: Its antigen is as yet unknown.

Germline V gene data show CDR1 as SGHRS and CDR2 as YFSETQ. CDR3 length: 13 amino acids. The V end lost 4 bases, the J end lost 4 bases, and 11 bases lay between the germline ends. 13 Jbeta primers and 60 Vbeta primers were used for the PCR. Only in-frame clones appear in the TCRdb table, and some are missing; sequencing was by immunoSEQ multiplex PCR. The sample holds more than 95,000 clones, about 71% seen once. Study results and limitations: Researchers reported in a later analysis that a missense DCLRE1C variant was tied to TCR beta V- and J-gene trimming.

The chain recombines TRBV5-1 with TRBJ1-1; TRBD1 is a possible D gene (5 bases). The specimen was PBMCs. The origin of this receptor is a woman aged 45-59 years in good health and CMV-seronegative. The CDR3 bases are TGCGCCAGCAGCCCCCCGGGGGGCACTGAAGCTTTCTTT. As protein: CASSPPGGTEAFF. The whole variable domain, remainder taken from reference TRBV5-1 and TRBJ1-1, is KAGVTQTPRYLIKTRGQQVTLSCSPISGHRSVSWYQQTPGQGLQFLFEYFSETQRNKGNFPGRFSGRQFSNSRSEMNVSTLELGDSALYLCASSPPGGTEAFFGQGTRLTVV.